This T cell receptor beta chain is from a study of OX40 agonist ivuxolimab in advanced cancers. Study context: People who had prior anti-PD-1, anti-PD-L1 or anti-CTLA-4 therapy could take part, and 40% had some.

Using immunoSEQ multiplex PCR, the repertoire was profiled, and TCRdb retains in-frame clones only, with some absent. Of about 60,000 clones listed, about 86% are singletons. Notes on this clone: Its antigen remains unknown.

Exclusion applied to patients with autoimmune disease history or systemic immunosuppression. Study conclusions and caveats: Averaged across samples, CD8+ T cells carried more expanded clones than CD4+ did. In a subset of nonresponders, normalized T-cell clonal expansion was also low.

CDR1 SGHTS and CDR2 YDEGEE come from the germline V gene. CDR3 length: 15 amino acids. The chain is built from TRBV5-8 and TRBJ2-5, with 7 bases aligning to TRBD1. The J call may be wrong; the DNA end is better matched by TRBJ2-7. Specimen: CD4+ or CD8+ T cells sorted from blood, collected in a trial of the OX40 agonist ivuxolimab. This receptor was obtained from an adult with an advanced solid tumor such as melanoma, head and neck, liver or kidney cancer. Written as DNA, the CDR3 is TGTGCCAGCAGCTCTCCTTCGACAGGGTTGCACGAGCAGTACTTC. Residues: CASSSPSTGLHEQYF.